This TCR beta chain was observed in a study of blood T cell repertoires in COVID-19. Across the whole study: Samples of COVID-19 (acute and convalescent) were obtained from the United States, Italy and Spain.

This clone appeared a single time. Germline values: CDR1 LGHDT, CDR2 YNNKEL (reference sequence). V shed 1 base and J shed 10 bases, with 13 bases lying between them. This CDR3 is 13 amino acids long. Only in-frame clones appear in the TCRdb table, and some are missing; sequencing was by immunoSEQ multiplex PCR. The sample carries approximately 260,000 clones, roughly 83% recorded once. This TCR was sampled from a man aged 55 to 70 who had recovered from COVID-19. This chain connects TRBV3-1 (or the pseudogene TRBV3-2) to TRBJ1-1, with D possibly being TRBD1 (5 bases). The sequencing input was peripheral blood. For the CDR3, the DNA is TGTGCCAGCAGCCAAGTGCCAGGGCGGCGAGCTTTCTTT. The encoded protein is CASSQVPGRRAFF.